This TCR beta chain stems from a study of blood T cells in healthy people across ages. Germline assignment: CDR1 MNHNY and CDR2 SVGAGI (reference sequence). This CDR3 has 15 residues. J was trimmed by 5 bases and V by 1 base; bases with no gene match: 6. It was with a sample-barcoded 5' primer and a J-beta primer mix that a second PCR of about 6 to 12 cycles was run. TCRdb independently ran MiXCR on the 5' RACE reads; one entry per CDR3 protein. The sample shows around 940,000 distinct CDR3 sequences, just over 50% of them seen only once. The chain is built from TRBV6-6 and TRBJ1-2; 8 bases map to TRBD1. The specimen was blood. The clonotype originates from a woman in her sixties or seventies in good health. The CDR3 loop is CASSYLPGQAYGYTF. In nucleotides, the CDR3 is TGTGCCAGCAGTTACTTACCGGGACAGGCATATGGCTACACCTTC.